The 11 T cell receptor beta chains below were found in one sample sequenced in a study of cytomegalovirus exposure and HLA in healthy donors. Produced via immunoSEQ multiplex PCR; TCRdb's table is partial and in-frame only. The profile shows 52,000 or so clones, about 91% of them singletons. Material for sequencing was PBMCs. All receptors come from a woman between 18 and 29 years old in good health and CMV-seronegative.

The gene calls are TRBV5-1 and TRBJ1-3; 8 bases fit TRBD1. The CDR3 totals 16 residues. Germline V CDR1 and CDR2: SGHRS, YFSETQ. The J segment lost 0 bases and the V segment lost 2 bases, leaving 4 bases of the junction unmatched. CDR3 protein: CASSFGGQDSGNTIYF. CDR3 in DNA: TGCGCCAGCAGCTTTGGGGGACAGGACTCTGGAAACACCATATATTTT.

J is TRBJ2-7 and V is TRBV5-1, with 7 bases aligning to TRBD2. The CDR3 is 14 amino acids. Trimming cost V 2 bases and J 3 bases; bases outside gene matches: 5. The germline V gene encodes CDR1 SGHRS and CDR2 YFSETQ. The CDR3 sequence: CASSLTGGDYEQYF. The CDR3 coding sequence is TGCGCCAGCAGCTTAACGGGAGGAGACTACGAGCAGTACTTC.

The rearrangement links TRBV11-2 to TRBJ2-5; D remains unclear. Germline lookup yields CDR1 SGHAT and CDR2 FQNNGV. Trimming took off 1 base at V and 9 bases at J, with 12 bases between the two ends. The CDR3 length is 13 residues. The CDR3 nucleotides read TGTGCCAGCAGCTTAGCGGTTAGTGTGGCCCAGTACTTC. It codes for CASSLAVSVAQYF.

The chain recombines TRBV7-3 with TRBJ2-3; 10 bases are a match to TRBD2. J lost 2 bases, V lost 5 bases, and 4 bases had no gene match. The CDR3 consists of 15 residues. In germline, CDR1 is SGHTA, CDR2 FQGTGA. The CDR3 DNA is TGTGCCAGCAGCCCCGGGACTAGCGCCACAGATACGCAGTATTTT. Protein: CASSPGTSATDTQYF.

V gene TRBV27 combines with J gene TRBJ2-1; D perhaps matches TRBD2 (5 bases). The CDR3 sequence is 16 residues long. Germline lookup yields CDR1 MNHEY and CDR2 SMNVEV (reference sequence). V was cut by 5 bases and J by 0 bases, with 14 bases left in between. The CDR3 bases are TGTGCCAGCAGTCCGCAACTAGTGAGCTCCTACAATGAGCAGTTCTTC. Translation gives CASSPQLVSSYNEQFF.

The chain carries TRBV27 and TRBJ1-1; no definite D call. CDR1 MNHEY and CDR2 SMNVEV come from the germline V gene (reference sequence). The V end lost 5 bases, the J end lost 0 bases, and 7 bases lay between the germline ends. The CDR3 totals 13 residues. Here the CDR3 reads CASSHELNTEAFF. DNA of the CDR3: TGTGCCAGCAGTCATGAGCTGAACACTGAAGCTTTCTTT.

The chain combines TRBV6-1 with TRBJ2-7; D perhaps matches TRBD2 (6 bases). V shed 3 bases and J shed 4 bases, with 10 bases lying between them. Germline V lookup: CDR1 MNHNS, CDR2 SASEGT. This CDR3 is 13 amino acids long. The CDR3 protein is CASSDGSGYEQYF. The CDR3 DNA is TGTGCCAGCAGTGATGGCAGCGGGTACGAGCAGTACTTC.

The V call is TRBV30, the J call TRBJ2-5, with a weak D call TRBD1 (6 bases). This CDR3 has 15 residues. Germline V gene lookup returns CDR1 GTSNPN and CDR2 SVGIG (reference sequence). V shed 5 bases and J shed 1 base, with 17 bases lying between them. The CDR3 nucleotides are TGTGCCTGGGACACAGGGAGACTGGGCCAAGAGACCCAGTACTTC. Translation: CAWDTGRLGQETQYF.

Comments on this clone: This CDR3 is missing its conserved last phenylalanine or tryptophan, likely due to a read error. It is unclear where the CDR3 begins or ends on the DNA, so no DNA is shown, and the CDR3 is as TCRdb lists it. V and J are TRBV27 and TRBJ1-3. Counting both end residues, the CDR3 totals 8 amino acids. Per the germline V gene, CDR1 is MNHEY and CDR2 is SMNVEV (reference sequence). CDR3 sequence: CASSRPPS.

The rearrangement joins TRBV13 to TRBJ2-1; the match to TRBD2 covers 14 bases. The V gene's germline CDR1 is PRHDT and CDR2 FYEKMQ (reference sequence). The CDR3 loop spans 19 amino acids. V trimming: 5 bases; J trimming: 3 bases; junction bases outside the gene matches: 12. CDR3 sequence reads: CASSPSMGLAGARYNEQFF. In DNA, the CDR3 is TGTGCCAGCAGCCCAAGCATGGGACTAGCGGGGGCCCGCTACAATGAGCAGTTCTTC. The full variable domain, with the rest looked up from reference TRBV13 and TRBJ2-1, is AAGVIQSPRHLIKEKRETATLKCYPIPRHDTVYWYQQGPGQDPQFLISFYEKMQSDKGSIPDRFSAQQFSDYHSELNMSSLELGDSALYFCASSPSMGLAGARYNEQFFGPGTRLTVL.

This chain links TRBV28 with TRBJ2-7; the D gene is possibly TRBD2 (5 bases). Deletions cut 8 bases from V and 8 bases from J, with 13 bases between. The CDR3 sequence is 11 residues long. Germline-derived CDR1 and CDR2 are MDHEN and SYDVKM. CDR3: CASSERTQQYF. The CDR3 nucleotides are TGTGCCAGCTCCGAACGGACTCAGCAGTACTTC.